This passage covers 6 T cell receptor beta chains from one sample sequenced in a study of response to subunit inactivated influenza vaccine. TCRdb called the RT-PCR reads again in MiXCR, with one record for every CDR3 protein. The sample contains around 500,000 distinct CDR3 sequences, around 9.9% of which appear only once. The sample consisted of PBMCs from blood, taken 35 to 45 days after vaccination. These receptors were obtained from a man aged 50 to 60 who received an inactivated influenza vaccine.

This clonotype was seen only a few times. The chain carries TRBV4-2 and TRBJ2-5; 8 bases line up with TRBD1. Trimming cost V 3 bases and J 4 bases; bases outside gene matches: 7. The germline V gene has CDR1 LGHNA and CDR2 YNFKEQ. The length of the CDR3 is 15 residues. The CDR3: CASSQDVGTGETQYF. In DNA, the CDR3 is TGTGCCAGCAGCCAGGACGTTGGGACAGGAGAGACCCAGTACTTC.

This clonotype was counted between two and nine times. The CDR3, as DNA: TGTGCCAGCAGAAGGGGGGCAGGGGACTCCTACGAGCAGTACTTC. It translates to CASRRGAGDSYEQYF. The chain uses TRBV5-8 and TRBJ2-7; D possibly uses TRBD1 or TRBD2 (6 bases each). Germline values: CDR1 SGHTS, CDR2 YDEGEE. Trimming shortened V by 5 bases and J by 0 bases, and 15 bases separated the two germline ends. There are 15 residues in the CDR3.

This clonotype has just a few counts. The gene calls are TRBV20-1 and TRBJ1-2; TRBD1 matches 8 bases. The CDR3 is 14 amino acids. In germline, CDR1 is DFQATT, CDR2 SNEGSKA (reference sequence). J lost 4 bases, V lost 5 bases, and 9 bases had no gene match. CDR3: CSAQDRARSYGYTF. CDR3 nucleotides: TGCAGTGCTCAGGACAGGGCCCGATCCTATGGCTACACCTTC.

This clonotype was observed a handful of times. The CDR3 DNA follows: TGCGCCAGCAGCCCACGCCCTCTAGCGGATTCCTACGAGCAGTACTTC. Protein: CASSPRPLADSYEQYF. The chain joins TRBV4-1 to TRBJ2-7, with 7 positions matching TRBD2. J gave up 1 base and V 4 bases, and 10 bases lay outside the gene matches. Germline CDR1 and CDR2: MGHRA and YSYEKL. The CDR3 has 16 amino acids.

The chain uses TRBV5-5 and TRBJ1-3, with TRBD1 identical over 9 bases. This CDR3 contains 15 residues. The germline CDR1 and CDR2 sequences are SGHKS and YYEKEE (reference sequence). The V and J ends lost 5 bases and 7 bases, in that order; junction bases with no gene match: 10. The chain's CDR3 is CASRPGQGTKNTIYF. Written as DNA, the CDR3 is TGTGCCAGCAGACCGGGACAGGGAACGAAGAACACCATATATTTT.

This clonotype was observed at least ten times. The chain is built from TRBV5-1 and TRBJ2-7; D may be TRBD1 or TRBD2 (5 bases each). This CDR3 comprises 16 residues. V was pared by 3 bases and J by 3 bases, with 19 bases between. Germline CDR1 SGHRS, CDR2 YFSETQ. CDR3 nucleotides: TGCGCCAGCAGCTCCTCGACCTGGGGACGGATCTACGAGCAGTACTTC. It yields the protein CASSSSTWGRIYEQYF. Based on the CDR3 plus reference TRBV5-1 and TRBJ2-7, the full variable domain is KAGVTQTPRYLIKTRGQQVTLSCSPISGHRSVSWYQQTPGQGLQFLFEYFSETQRNKGNFPGRFSGRQFSNSRSEMNVSTLELGDSALYLCASSSSTWGRIYEQYFGPGTRLTVT.